Listed below are T cell receptor beta chains from one sample, sequenced in a study of T-cell reconstitution after alpha-beta-depleted transplantation in children. Each CDR3 protein is one row after TCRdb ran MiXCR on the PCR reads. In the table there are 200,000 to 250,000 distinct CDR3 sequences, about 8.2% of which are singletons. The sequencing used PBMCs, mostly from graft donor cells, collected 360 days after TCRalphabeta/CD19-depleted stem cell transplant. All receptors derive from a male patient aged 2-10 years who had a stem cell transplant for acute myeloid leukemia, so the T cells may come from the graft donor. The CDR3 runs from the conserved cysteine through the conserved F or W. Each record gives: V gene, D gene, J gene, clone size, CDR3 DNA, CDR3 protein. A D gene is named only where the DNA matches it firmly. Size is omitted from some rows. Given values are once, few, many or a class for expanded clones.

V gene: TRBV6-5
D gene: -
J gene: TRBJ2-6
clone size: -
CDR3 DNA: TGTGCCAGCAGTTACTCGGCGGGATCTGGGGCCAACGTCCTGACTTTC
CDR3 protein: CASSYSAGSGANVLTF

V gene: TRBV5-1
D gene: -
J gene: TRBJ2-5
clone size: few
CDR3 DNA: TGCGCCAGCAGCAAACGACAGGTTTGGGAGACCCAGTACTTC
CDR3 protein: CASSKRQVWETQYF

V gene: TRBV20-1
D gene: -
J gene: TRBJ1-6
clone size: few
CDR3 DNA: TGCAGTGCCAAGTCTGGGGGTTCACCCCTCCACTTT
CDR3 protein: CSAKSGGSPLHF

V gene: TRBV5-1
D gene: TRBD2
J gene: TRBJ2-3
clone size: many
CDR3 DNA: TGCGCCAGCAGCTTGGCTAGCGGTAGCACAGATACGCAGTATTTT
CDR3 protein: CASSLASGSTDTQYF

V gene: TRBV7-3
D gene: -
J gene: TRBJ2-1
clone size: once
CDR3 DNA: TGTGCCAGCAGGTATACTAGCCCATCCGGCTATGAGCAGTTCTTC
CDR3 protein: CASRYTSPSGYEQFF

V gene: TRBV29-1
D gene: -
J gene: TRBJ1-4
clone size: few
CDR3 DNA: TGCAGCGTTACCCGGGGAATTAATGAAAAACTGTTTTTT
CDR3 protein: CSVTRGINEKLFF

V gene: TRBV11-2
D gene: -
J gene: TRBJ1-1
clone size: -
CDR3 DNA: TGTGCCAGCAGCTGGGGGGGCACTGAAGCTTTCTTT
CDR3 protein: CASSWGGTEAFF

V gene: TRBV6-2/TRBV6-3
D gene: TRBD2
J gene: TRBJ2-1
clone size: many
CDR3 DNA: TGTGCCAGCAGTATTAGCGGGAGGGCCGCCAATGAGCAGTTCTTC
CDR3 protein: CASSISGRAANEQFF

V gene: TRBV5-4
D gene: TRBD2
J gene: TRBJ2-3
clone size: many
CDR3 DNA: TGTGCCAGCAGCTACACTAGCGGCACAGATACGCAGTATTTT
CDR3 protein: CASSYTSGTDTQYF

V gene: TRBV4-3
D gene: -
J gene: TRBJ2-6
clone size: -
CDR3 DNA: TGCGCCAGCAGCCAAGAGCTCCCTGGGGCCAACGTCCTGACTTTC
CDR3 protein: CASSQELPGANVLTF

V gene: TRBV20-1
D gene: -
J gene: TRBJ2-1
clone size: few
CDR3 DNA: TGCAGTGCTAGAGCAAACTACAATGAGCAGTTCTTC
CDR3 protein: CSARANYNEQFF

V gene: TRBV27
D gene: -
J gene: TRBJ2-6
clone size: -
CDR3 DNA: TGTGCCAGCAGTTTCCTTCCCATCTCTGGGGCCAACGTCCTGACTTTC
CDR3 protein: CASSFLPISGANVLTF

V gene: TRBV11-2
D gene: -
J gene: TRBJ2-2
clone size: many
CDR3 DNA: TGTGCCAGCAACCGAGGCCTGGGCGGATACACCGGGGAGCTGTTTTTT
CDR3 protein: CASNRGLGGYTGELFF

V gene: TRBV9
D gene: TRBD2
J gene: TRBJ2-2
clone size: -
CDR3 DNA: TGTGCCAGCAGCCCCGCTAGCGGGGGGGCCCACACCGGGGAGCTGTTTTTT
CDR3 protein: CASSPASGGAHTGELFF

V gene: TRBV7-2
D gene: -
J gene: TRBJ2-3
clone size: many
CDR3 DNA: TGTGCCAGCAGCAAAAGAGGCACAGATACGCAGTATTTT
CDR3 protein: CASSKRGTDTQYF

V gene: TRBV7-2
D gene: TRBD2
J gene: TRBJ2-4
clone size: -
CDR3 DNA: TGTGCCAGCAGCTTAGGGGCTAGCGGGAGAACCAAAAACAATCAGTACTTC
CDR3 protein: CASSLGASGRTKNNQYF

V gene: TRBV20-1
D gene: TRBD1
J gene: TRBJ2-3
clone size: many
CDR3 DNA: TGCAGTGCTGGACAGGCGAGCACAGATACGCAGTATTTT
CDR3 protein: CSAGQASTDTQYF

V gene: TRBV11-2
D gene: -
J gene: TRBJ2-1
clone size: many
CDR3 DNA: TGTGCCAGCAGCTTCCCTGAAGGGGACAATGAGCAGTTCTTC
CDR3 protein: CASSFPEGDNEQFF

V gene: TRBV7-9
D gene: TRBD1
J gene: TRBJ1-1
clone size: many
CDR3 DNA: TGTGCCAGCAGTACCGGGACAGGGGTTTCAGAAGCTTTCTTT
CDR3 protein: CASSTGTGVSEAFF

V gene: TRBV20-1
D gene: -
J gene: TRBJ1-3
clone size: -
CDR3 DNA: TGCAGTGCTAGAGCCCCGGATCGTGGAAACACCATATATTTT
CDR3 protein: CSARAPDRGNTIYF

V gene: TRBV20-1
D gene: -
J gene: TRBJ2-1
clone size: -
CDR3 DNA: TGCAGTGCTAGAGCCCAAAACTTGGAGACCGCGGAGCAGTTCTTC
CDR3 protein: CSARAQNLETAEQFF

V gene: TRBV20-1
D gene: TRBD1
J gene: TRBJ1-4
clone size: few
CDR3 DNA: TGCAGTGGGGGGACAGGGGGGTTCGGAAAACTGTTTTTT
CDR3 protein: CSGGTGGFGKLFF

V gene: TRBV25-1
D gene: TRBD2
J gene: TRBJ2-2
clone size: few
CDR3 DNA: TGTGCCAGCAAAAAGGGAGGGGCCGGGGAGCTGTTTTTT
CDR3 protein: CASKKGGAGELFF

V gene: TRBV12-3/TRBV12-4
D gene: TRBD1
J gene: TRBJ2-5
clone size: -
CDR3 DNA: TGTGCCAGCAGTGTAATGGACAGGGGGATTTCAGAGACCCAGTACTTC
CDR3 protein: CASSVMDRGISETQYF

V gene: TRBV10-3
D gene: TRBD1
J gene: TRBJ2-5
clone size: few
CDR3 DNA: TGTGCCATCAGTCACAGGGGTGATGAGACCCAGTACTTC
CDR3 protein: CAISHRGDETQYF

V gene: TRBV13
D gene: TRBD2
J gene: TRBJ2-2
clone size: -
CDR3 DNA: TGTGCCAGCAGCTTATCAAGCGGGAGACCCACCGGGGAGCTGTTTTTT
CDR3 protein: CASSLSSGRPTGELFF

V gene: TRBV5-1
D gene: -
J gene: TRBJ2-7
clone size: -
CDR3 DNA: TGCGCCAGCAGCATCGGGCCGAATTACGAGCAGTACTTC
CDR3 protein: CASSIGPNYEQYF

V gene: TRBV9
D gene: -
J gene: TRBJ2-2
clone size: many
CDR3 DNA: TGTGCCAGCAGATCTGGGGCGTCGAACACCGGGGAGCTGTTTTTT
CDR3 protein: CASRSGASNTGELFF

V gene: TRBV19
D gene: TRBD2
J gene: TRBJ2-7
clone size: -
CDR3 DNA: TGTGCCAGTAGTACCGGGACTAGCGCCTACGAGCAGTACTTC
CDR3 protein: CASSTGTSAYEQYF